Following are 5 T cell receptor beta chains from one sample sequenced in a study of response to subunit inactivated influenza vaccine listed by TCRdb under 2018. The library was built by means of RT-PCR. Sequencing relied on an Illumina HiSeq 2500. TCRdb reanalyzed the raw reads on its own, using fastp at Q25 for trimming and MiXCR for clone calling, and kept in-frame beta chains. Entries are consolidated by CDR3 protein sequence, retaining the most common genes and DNA. Here the sample has 710,000 or so distinct CDR3 sequences; approximately 14% occur a single time. Of the sample, approximately 10% is held by the ten largest clones. The sequences come from PBMCs from blood, collected 12 days after vaccination. The receptors here all came from a man aged 50 to 60 who received an inactivated influenza vaccine. Donor details come from another sample of the same person, matched by shared clones.

This clonotype has at least ten counts. This rearrangement joins TRBV28 to TRBJ2-6; possible D gene TRBD2, 6 bases. Trimming left V 3 bases short and J 0 bases short, with 15 bases between. There are 18 residues in the CDR3. CDR1 and CDR2 (germline): MDHEN, SYDVKM. The CDR3 region has the DNA TGTGCCAGCAGTTTGGGGGGTCCCCCGGGCTCTGGGGCCAACGTCCTGACTTTC. Protein sequence: CASSLGGPPGSGANVLTF.

V is TRBV7-9 and J is TRBJ2-7, with D hard to call. The V and J ends lost 1 base and 6 bases respectively, with 13 bases between them. Germline V lookup: CDR1 SEHNR, CDR2 FQNEAQ (reference sequence). The CDR3 has 14 residues. CDR3 nucleotides: TGTGCCAGCAGCTTAGGGATCCCCGTCGGCGAGCAGTACTTC. The encoded protein is CASSLGIPVGEQYF.

A few counts support this clonotype. This chain connects TRBV12-3 or TRBV12-4 to TRBJ1-3, with D possibly being TRBD1 (6 bases). Trimming left V 3 bases short and J 0 bases short, with 15 bases between. The CDR3 loop spans 17 amino acids. In DNA, the CDR3 is TGTGCCAGCAGTTTCCCCAGGGGTAATAGCTCTGGAAACACCATATATTTT. This codes for CASSFPRGNSSGNTIYF.

There are a few counts of this clonotype. The chain couples TRBV4-1 to TRBJ2-2; TRBD1 or TRBD2 may be the D gene (5 bases each). With 10 bases removed from V and 1 base from J, the gap between germline ends came to 13 bases. This CDR3 is built from 14 residues. The germline gives CDR1 MGHRA, CDR2 YSYEKL. The CDR3 DNA reads TGCGCCACCACGTGGGACGTGAACACCGGGGAGCTGTTTTTT. Its translation is CATTWDVNTGELFF.

The CDR3 coding sequence is TGTGCCAGCAGCAGCAGAGGGGGAGGGGATCTATTGCAGTATTTT. Its protein is CASSSRGGGDLLQYF. The chain joins TRBV7-8 to TRBJ2-3; the D gene is possibly TRBD2 (7 bases). V dropped 5 bases and J dropped 11 bases, with 23 bases sitting between them. The CDR3 sequence is 15 residues long. Germline values: CDR1 SGHVS, CDR2 FQNEAQ.